This TCR beta chain emerged from a study of cytomegalovirus exposure and HLA in healthy donors. V lost 2 bases, J lost 7 bases, and 20 bases lay in between. Germline CDR1 and CDR2: MNHEY and SVGAGI. The CDR3 has 16 residues. Vbeta (60) and Jbeta (13) primers were used in the PCR. Libraries were prepared by immunoSEQ multiplex PCR; TCRdb keeps only in-frame clonotypes and omits some of them. This sample has over 150,000 clones; roughly 80% occur once, and the top ten carry more than 3.5%. A few counts support this clone. Sequenced material: PBMCs. The receptor was isolated from a man aged 35-49 years in good health and CMV-seronegative. This chain links TRBV6-5 with TRBJ1-2; the D is unclear. The CDR3 here is CASSYEAVNFERGYTF. The CDR3 DNA sequence: TGTGCCAGCAGTTACGAGGCAGTCAACTTCGAGCGTGGCTACACCTTC.